Listed here is a single T cell receptor beta chain. Its antigen remains undetermined. Base qualities are not at hand, and no much larger clone is one base apart. This sample was included in a study of T cell responses to AZD1222 COVID-19 vaccine (dated by TCRdb to 2020 to 2023). About the investigation overall: AZD1222 recipients whose second dose came at about 4 weeks and those whose second dose came at about 12 weeks were combined into one group, since spike-specific TCR depth and breadth did not differ between the two schedules. A total of approximately 250 trial participants underwent TCR sequencing, of whom 200 to 220 had received two doses of AZD1222 and roughly 26 had received two doses of the MenACWY control vaccine. Trial participants were enrolled by age into subgroups of 18-55, 56-69 and 70-plus years, and roughly 150, 30 and 60 TCR-sequenced participants, respectively, were included in these subgroups. Study-level results and caveats: The 56-69-year group was small, and its depth increase did not reach significance, likely because of low power. Because no samples from the day 14 peak response were available, repertoires could be characterized only after the peak T cell response. Nearly half of unique spike-specific TCRs reportedly recognized epitopes outside regions mutated in the B.1.351 and B.1.1.7 variants. Vaccine-associated CD4 TCRs spanned the whole spike protein, with dominant responses in regions 160-218 and 743-854. Only five to seven AZD1222 recipients were SARS-CoV-2 seropositive at baseline, limiting conclusions about previously exposed vaccinees. After two AZD1222 doses, spike-specific TCR breadth and depth were significantly higher than at day 0 and than in MenACWY recipients. Participants were mostly white British, with more females than males. The authors suggested clonal diversity may have been underestimated.

The CDR3 regions of human TCRbeta chains were analyzed by immunosequencing. As for the original processing: Repertoire TCRs were matched against a reference library of SARS-CoV-2-specific TCRs generated with the MIRA antigen-specificity platform. Breadth was defined as the fraction of unique TCRs that were SARS-CoV-2-associated. Depth was defined as the fraction of total T cells that were SARS-CoV-2-associated. Each spike-specific TCR was assigned to its reactive spike region and to a CD4 or CD8 class using the MIRA data. Log10-transformed breadth and depth values were compared by one-way ANOVA with Sidak's multiple comparisons tests. The clones in this table, taken by TCRdb from immuneACCESS, are in-frame only. Not every clone is retained; where verified, under half of the shortfall comes from an unresolved V gene, and the cause of the rest is unknown. V and J calls and clone size are as listed in that table; D and trimming were resolved from the DNA. In all, the sample holds 110,000 to 150,000 clones, and 80% to 95% of those were seen once. The ten largest clonotypes hold 3.5% to 4.5% of the sample.

Sample time point, as interpreted from the label and publication: baseline before first vaccination. Vaccinee samples came from UK trials COV001 and COV002, including a single-blind randomized controlled phase 2/3 trial of AZD1222 (ChAdOx1 nCoV-19) in healthy adults. Trial participant PBMC samples were collected at day 0 and day 28 after the second dose for TCRbeta chain sequencing. The source was peripheral blood, collected on day 0 of AZD1222 vaccination. The source is an adult in good health.

The bases are TGCAGTGCTATTGATAGGATTTCTGGGGCCAACGTCCTGACTTTC. Translated, this is CSAIDRISGANVLTF. Rearrangement joined TRBV20-1 to TRBJ2-6, with the D gene too uncertain to name. The germline V gene (reference sequence) sets CDR1 to DFQATT and CDR2 to SNEGSKA. The CDR3 numbers 15 residues from cysteine through phenylalanine. CDR3 DNA is the only sequence kept; it has 45 bases, read in frame from the first base. V is shortened by 4 bases, J by 1 base, and the region joining them spans 11 bases.